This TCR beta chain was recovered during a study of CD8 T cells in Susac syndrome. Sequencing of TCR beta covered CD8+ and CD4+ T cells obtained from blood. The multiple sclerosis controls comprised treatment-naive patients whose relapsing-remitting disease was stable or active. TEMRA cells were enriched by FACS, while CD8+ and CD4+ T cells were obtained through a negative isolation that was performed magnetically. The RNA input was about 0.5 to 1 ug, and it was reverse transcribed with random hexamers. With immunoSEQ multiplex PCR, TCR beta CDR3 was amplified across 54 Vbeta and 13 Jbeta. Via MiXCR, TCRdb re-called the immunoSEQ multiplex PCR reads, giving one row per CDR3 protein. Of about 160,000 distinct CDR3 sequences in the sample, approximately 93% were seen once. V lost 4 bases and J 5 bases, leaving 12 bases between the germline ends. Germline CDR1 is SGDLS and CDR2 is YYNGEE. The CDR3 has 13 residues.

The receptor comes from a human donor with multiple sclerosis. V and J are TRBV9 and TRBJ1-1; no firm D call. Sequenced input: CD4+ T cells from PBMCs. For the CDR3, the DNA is TGTGCCAGCAGCCTCGGGAGCGGAACTGAAGCTTTCTTT. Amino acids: CASSLGSGTEAFF.